This is a list of T cell receptor beta chains from one sample in a study of CD8+ T cells in alopecia areata. Libraries were prepared by immunoSEQ multiplex PCR; TCRdb keeps only in-frame clonotypes and omits some of them. The sample consists of 150,000 to 200,000 clones, about three fifths of them appearing once. The input for sequencing was CD4+ T cells sorted from blood, taken between weeks 49 and 50, from a patient treated with tofacitinib. These receptors were obtained from a human donor with alopecia areata. Both conserved end residues are part of each CDR3. Fields, in order: V gene, D gene, clone size, J gene, CDR3 protein, CDR3 DNA. A D gene is named only where the DNA matches it firmly. Clone size, where shown, is once, few, many, or a class for clones that have expanded.

V: TRBV6-1
D: .
size: .
J: TRBJ2-7
CDR3: CAIGAHETYEQYF
DNA: TGTGCCATTGGGGCCCATGAAACCTACGAGCAGTACTTC

V: TRBV5-6
D: .
size: .
J: TRBJ2-7
CDR3: CASSQRTRFLSYEQYF
DNA: TGTGCCAGCAGCCAAAGAACACGGTTTTTATCCTACGAGCAGTACTTC

V: TRBV4-1
D: .
size: .
J: TRBJ1-4
CDR3: CASSQGTGRRNEKLFF
DNA: TGCGCCAGCAGCCAGGGGACCGGCAGACGAAATGAAAAACTGTTTTTT

V: TRBV25-1
D: .
size: .
J: TRBJ1-1
CDR3: CASRHNTEAFF
DNA: TGTGCCAGTCGACATAACACTGAAGCTTTCTTT

V: TRBV19
D: .
size: few
J: TRBJ2-1
CDR3: CASSRAGALNEQFF
DNA: TGTGCCAGTAGTAGGGCCGGGGCACTCAATGAGCAGTTCTTC

V: TRBV6-1
D: TRBD2
size: .
J: TRBJ2-1
CDR3: CASSEGPGLVRSNEQFF
DNA: TGTGCCAGCAGTGAAGGGCCGGGACTAGTGCGTAGTAATGAGCAGTTCTTC

V: TRBV4-1
D: TRBD1
size: few
J: TRBJ2-5
CDR3: CASSQERTGWEETQYF
DNA: TGCGCCAGCAGCCAAGAAAGGACAGGATGGGAAGAGACCCAGTACTTC

V: TRBV7-2
D: .
size: once
J: TRBJ2-1
CDR3: CASSLVVVGNNEQFF
DNA: TGTGCCAGCAGCTTAGTTGTGGTAGGGAACAATGAGCAGTTCTTC

V: TRBV29-1
D: .
size: .
J: TRBJ1-5
CDR3: CSVAMATSNQPQHF
DNA: TGCAGCGTTGCAATGGCGACTAGCAATCAGCCCCAGCATTTT

V: TRBV11-2
D: .
size: few
J: TRBJ2-5
CDR3: CASSFGVSETQYF
DNA: TGTGCCAGCAGCTTCGGGGTGTCGGAGACCCAGTACTTC

V: TRBV27
D: TRBD1
size: .
J: TRBJ1-6
CDR3: CASSISRDSSSPLHF
DNA: TGTGCCAGCAGTATTAGCCGGGACAGTTCTTCACCCCTCCACTTT

V: TRBV5-6
D: .
size: .
J: TRBJ2-3
CDR3: CASSPEGTSTDTQYF
DNA: TGTGCCAGCAGCCCGGAAGGGACCTCCACAGATACGCAGTATTTT

V: TRBV7-9
D: .
size: .
J: TRBJ2-7
CDR3: CASSRIGHSYEQYF
DNA: TGTGCCAGCAGCCGAATAGGACACTCCTACGAGCAGTACTTC

V: TRBV6-5
D: .
size: .
J: TRBJ2-6
CDR3: CASSYDAVGNVLTF
DNA: TGTGCCAGCAGTTACGATGCGGTGGGCAACGTCCTGACTTTC

V: TRBV5-1
D: TRBD1
size: .
J: TRBJ1-1
CDR3: CASSLEGDRMNTEAFF
DNA: TGCGCCAGCAGCCTCGAGGGGGACAGAATGAACACTGAAGCTTTCTTT

V: TRBV10-3
D: TRBD1
size: few
J: TRBJ1-6
CDR3: CAISESRQGDSPLHF
DNA: TGTGCCATCAGTGAGTCGCGACAGGGGGATTCACCCCTCCACTTT

V: TRBV14
D: .
size: .
J: TRBJ2-1
CDR3: CASSQAGNEQFF
DNA: TGTGCCAGCAGCCAAGCTGGAAATGAGCAGTTCTTC

V: TRBV19
D: .
size: many
J: TRBJ2-1
CDR3: CASSIDKTIYEQFF
DNA: TGTGCCAGTAGTATAGATAAGACTATCTATGAGCAGTTCTTC

V: TRBV10-3
D: TRBD2
size: .
J: TRBJ2-5
CDR3: CAISDGGGVETQYF
DNA: TGTGCCATCAGTGACGGCGGGGGGGTTGAGACCCAGTACTTC

V: TRBV2
D: .
size: once
J: TRBJ1-2
CDR3: CASSERGTSYGYTF
DNA: TGTGCCAGCAGTGAACGGGGGACGTCCTATGGCTACACCTTC

V: TRBV4-3
D: TRBD1
size: once
J: TRBJ2-2
CDR3: CASSLSTGGTGELFF
DNA: TGCGCCAGCAGCCTAAGTACAGGGGGCACCGGGGAGCTGTTTTTT

V: TRBV6-1
D: TRBD1
size: .
J: TRBJ1-5
CDR3: CASSEPTGGTQPQHF
DNA: TGTGCCAGCAGTGAACCGACAGGGGGGACTCAGCCCCAGCATTTT